This TCR beta chain was identified in a study of beta chain features in type 1 diabetes. Study overall: Researchers looked at approximately 110,000,000 sorted cells across all samples. Study outcomes and limitations: Among patients with Type 1 diabetes, TCRB CDR3s were moderately but significantly shorter in every one of the four CD4+ subsets. The naive, central memory and Treg TCRB repertoires showed an apparent similarity that was greater among patients than among healthy donors.

Regarding this clone: What it binds is unknown. The sample holds other DNA sequences that translate to the same CDR3.

cDNA synthesis used the whole RNA isolate, giving expressed TCRB sequences. Assay: immunoSEQ multiplex PCR; the TCRdb copy retains only in-frame clones and omits some. The table lists over 200,000 clones, approximately 11% of them singletons. Germline V gives CDR1 GTSNPN, CDR2 SVGIG (reference sequence). CDR3 length equals 13 residues. V gave up 5 bases and J gave up 1 base; unmatched junction bases: 2. This receptor was identified in a man aged 25 to 40 with type 1 diabetes. Source material: naive CD4+ T cells from blood. This chain links TRBV30 with TRBJ1-5; the match to TRBD1 covers 7 bases. The CDR3 spells CAWGDRSNQPQHF. The CDR3 bases are TGTGCCTGGGGGGACAGAAGCAATCAGCCCCAGCATTTT. Drawing the rest from reference TRBV30 and TRBJ1-5, the complete variable domain is SQTIHQWPATLVQPVGSPLSLECTVEGTSNPNLYWYRQAAGRGLQLLFYSVGIGQISSEVPQNLSASRPQDRQFILSSKKLLLSDSGFYLCAWGDRSNQPQHFGDGTRLSIL.